Shown below are 26 T cell receptor beta chains from a single sample sequenced in a study of cytomegalovirus exposure and HLA in healthy donors. Primers: 60 Vbeta forward and 13 Jbeta reverse. Using immunoSEQ multiplex PCR, the repertoire was profiled, and TCRdb retains in-frame clones only, with some absent. The data contain 150,000 to 200,000 clones, 80% to 85% of them singletons. The sample comprised PBMCs. Receptors originate from a man aged 45-65 years in good health and CMV-seropositive.

V gene TRBV19 combines with J gene TRBJ1-2, with TRBD1 identical over 9 bases. After removal of 5 bases from V and 4 bases from J, the junction contained 5 bases not matched to a gene. The CDR3 runs 14 residues. Germline CDR1 reads LNHDA; CDR2 reads SQIVND (reference sequence). The CDR3 nucleotides are TGTGCCAGTAGTGGGAGGGGACAGGGCTATGGCTACACCTTC. It translates to CASSGRGQGYGYTF.

The chain couples TRBV10-3 to TRBJ1-5; weak D call: TRBD1 (6 bases). The CDR3 sequence is 13 residues long. The ends were cut back, 10 bases at V and 3 bases at J, with 13 bases in the middle. The V gene's germline CDR1 is ENHRY and CDR2 SYGVKD. The CDR3 sequence is CARTGSNNQPQHF. The DNA for the CDR3 is TGTGCCAGAACAGGGTCTAACAATCAGCCCCAGCATTTT.

The chain combines TRBV10-1 with TRBJ1-3, with D tentatively TRBD1 (6 bases). The CDR3 sequence is 15 residues long. CDR1 and CDR2 from the germline V gene are WNHNN and SYGVQD (reference sequence). Trimming shortened V by 6 bases and J by 0 bases, and 12 bases separated the two germline ends. This CDR3 reads CASRQDRSSGNTIYF. DNA of the CDR3: TGCGCCAGCAGGCAAGACAGGAGCTCTGGAAACACCATATATTTT.

The chain has TRBV7-9 and TRBJ2-7; 12 bases are shared with TRBD2. After removal of 4 bases from V and 3 bases from J, the junction contained 4 bases not matched to a gene. Looked up from germline, CDR1 is SEHNR and CDR2 is FQNEAQ (reference sequence). The CDR3 contains 15 residues. The CDR3 sequence: CASSYTTSGSYEQYF. The CDR3, as DNA: TGTGCCAGCAGCTACACGACTAGCGGGAGCTACGAGCAGTACTTC.

The rearrangement joins TRBV5-6 to TRBJ2-1; 7 nucleotides line up with TRBD1. Losses at the gene ends were 0 bases for V and 9 bases for J; bases not matched to a gene: 3. The V gene's germline CDR1 is SGHDT and CDR2 YYEEEE. CDR3 length equals 13 residues. This CDR3 reads CASSLEGAGEQFF. CDR3 in DNA: TGTGCCAGCAGCTTGGAGGGGGCCGGTGAGCAGTTCTTC.

V usage is TRBV6-1 and J usage is TRBJ1-1, with a weak D call TRBD1 (5 bases). Germline assignment: CDR1 MNHNS and CDR2 SASEGT. The CDR3 is 14 amino acids. V lost 2 bases to trimming and J lost 4 bases, with 11 bases between them. CDR3 DNA sequence: TGTGCCAGCAGTGAATTCAGGGTGATCACTGAAGCTTTCTTT. This translates into CASSEFRVITEAFF.

CDR3 nucleotide sequence: TGTGCCAGCAGCGGGGGGACAGGGTCCTACAATGAGCAGTTCTTC. The encoded protein is CASSGGTGSYNEQFF. This chain links TRBV9 with TRBJ2-1; 9 nucleotides match TRBD1. The CDR3 totals 15 residues. CDR1 is SGDLS, CDR2 YYNGEE, per germline. With 3 bases clipped from V and 1 base from J, the junction kept 2 bases outside the gene matches.

The CDR3 is CASSPVRSNEQFF. The CDR3 DNA sequence: TGTGCCAGCTCGCCAGTCCGTTCCAATGAGCAGTTCTTC. This rearrangement joins TRBV18 to TRBJ2-1; D not resolved. Germline assignment: CDR1 KGHSH and CDR2 LQKENI. CDR3 length: 13 residues. Trimming removed 6 bases from V and 6 bases from J, with 12 bases in between.

V is TRBV5-1 and J is TRBJ1-1; weak D call: TRBD1 (5 bases). V lost 2 bases to trimming and J lost 3 bases, with 11 bases between them. The CDR3 runs to 14 residues. Per germline, CDR1 SGHRS and CDR2 YFSETQ. CDR3 in amino acids: CASSFVTGDTEAFF. The DNA of the CDR3 is TGCGCCAGCAGCTTCGTAACGGGGGACACTGAAGCTTTCTTT.

The rearrangement uses TRBV9 and TRBJ1-2, with D perhaps matching TRBD1 (5 bases). Germline-derived CDR1 and CDR2 are SGDLS and YYNGEE. The CDR3 has 15 amino acids. With 3 bases removed from V and 2 bases from J, the gap between germline ends came to 14 bases. The CDR3 bases are TGTGCCAGCAGCGGTTTCAGGGAATCCAACTATGGCTACACCTTC. It yields the protein CASSGFRESNYGYTF.

The count of this clone is one. The rearrangement links TRBV10-1 to TRBJ1-1; D may be TRBD1 (6 bases). V lost 6 bases, J lost 4 bases, and 12 bases lay in between. The CDR3 consists of 13 residues. The V gene's germline CDR1 is WNHNN and CDR2 SYGVQD (reference sequence). The CDR3 DNA reads TGCGCCAGCAGGGGCAGGGGTGCCACTGAAGCTTTCTTT. Amino acid sequence: CASRGRGATEAFF.

This chain connects TRBV6-5 to TRBJ2-7; D unresolved. Germline-derived CDR1 and CDR2 are MNHEY and SVGAGI. V lost 6 bases to trimming and J lost 0 bases, with 12 bases between them. CDR3 length equals 14 residues. The CDR3 here is CASRPSASSYEQYF. The CDR3 DNA reads as TGTGCCAGCAGGCCCAGCGCCAGCTCCTACGAGCAGTACTTC.

The chain combines TRBV9 with TRBJ1-2; no clear D gene. V lost 0 bases and J lost 5, with 8 bases in between. Germline values: CDR1 SGDLS, CDR2 YYNGEE. The CDR3 extends over 13 amino acids. The CDR3 protein is CASSVGAPYGYTF. The DNA of the CDR3 is TGTGCCAGCAGCGTAGGGGCACCATATGGCTACACCTTC.

The chain employs TRBV30 and TRBJ2-1; TRBD2 is a possible D gene (6 bases). V lost 0 bases and J 7 bases, leaving 16 bases between the germline ends. Germline V CDR1 and CDR2: GTSNPN, SVGIG (reference sequence). The CDR3 covers 15 residues. CDR3 bases: TGTGCCTGGAGTGTTGGTCTAGCGAAGGGTAATGAGCAGTTCTTC. It codes for CAWSVGLAKGNEQFF.

J is TRBJ2-1 and V is TRBV19, with 12 bases lining up with TRBD2. The germline CDR1 and CDR2 sequences are LNHDA and SQIVND (reference sequence). The CDR3 contains 15 residues. Losses at the gene ends were 8 bases for V and 5 bases for J; bases not matched to a gene: 7. CDR3: CASLSRTSGNNEQFF. In nucleotides, the CDR3 is TGTGCCAGTCTTTCCCGGACTAGCGGGAACAATGAGCAGTTCTTC. Together with reference TRBV19 and TRBJ2-1, the CDR3 gives the full variable domain: DGGITQSPKYLFRKEGQNVTLSCEQNLNHDAMYWYRQDPGQGLRLIYYSQIVNDFQKGDIAEGYSVSREKKESFPLTVTSAQKNPTAFYLCASLSRTSGNNEQFFGPGTRLTVL.

The chain is built from TRBV7-8 and TRBJ2-1, with D maybe TRBD1 (8 bases). V lost 5 bases to trimming and J lost 9 bases, with 26 bases between them. This CDR3 spans 17 amino acids. Germline V lookup: CDR1 SGHVS, CDR2 FQNEAQ. In DNA form, the CDR3 reads TGTGCCAGCAGCCCCGGACAGGGAGGTATAGCGGGTTTTGAGCAGTTCTTC. Translating gives CASSPGQGGIAGFEQFF. Combining the CDR3 with reference TRBV7-8 and TRBJ2-1 gives the whole variable domain GAGVSQSPRYKVAKRGQDVALRCDPISGHVSLFWYQQALGQGPEFLTYFQNEAQLDKSGLPSDRFFAERPEGSVSTLKIQRTQQEDSAVYLCASSPGQGGIAGFEQFFGPGTRLTVL.

V and J are TRBV9 and TRBJ2-3; D is possibly TRBD2 (5 bases). CDR1 SGDLS and CDR2 YYNGEE come from the germline V gene. V lost 4 bases and J lost 0, with 9 bases in between. The CDR3 is made up of 14 amino acids. The CDR3 loop reads CASSPRTSTDTQYF. The CDR3 DNA sequence: TGTGCCAGCAGCCCCCGGACTAGCACAGATACGCAGTATTTT. Together with reference TRBV9 and TRBJ2-3, the CDR3 gives the full variable domain: DSGVTQTPKHLITATGQRVTLRCSPRSGDLSVYWYQQSLDQGLQFLIQYYNGEERAKGNILERFSAQQFPDLHSELNLSSLELGDSALYFCASSPRTSTDTQYFGPGTRLTVL.

The chain employs TRBV5-1 and TRBJ2-7, with TRBD1 as a possible D gene (7 bases). The CDR3 sequence is 14 residues long. Trimming pared 1 base from V and 7 bases from J, leaving 15 bases between. The germline V gene encodes CDR1 SGHRS and CDR2 YFSETQ. The CDR3 here is CASSLSPGGNEQYF. In nucleotides, the CDR3 is TGCGCCAGCAGCTTGAGTCCAGGGGGGAATGAGCAGTACTTC.

The chain carries TRBV6-1 and TRBJ1-4; D may be TRBD1 (5 bases). CDR1 MNHNS and CDR2 SASEGT come from the germline V gene. The CDR3 runs 18 residues. Trimming pared 1 base from V and 6 bases from J, leaving 21 bases between. CDR3 sequence: CASSEVGRLGVGYEKLFF. The CDR3 DNA follows: TGTGCCAGCAGTGAAGTTGGGAGACTAGGGGTAGGGTATGAAAAACTGTTTTTT.

This clone was observed once. V is TRBV5-1 and J is TRBJ1-4; no reliable D call. V was clipped by 4 bases and J by 5 bases, with 18 bases between them. Germline lookup yields CDR1 SGHRS and CDR2 YFSETQ. The CDR3 is 16 amino acids. The chain's CDR3 is CASSPLSVAENEKLFF. DNA for the CDR3: TGCGCCAGCAGCCCGTTAAGTGTGGCGGAAAATGAAAAACTGTTTTTT. The variable domain in full, completed from reference TRBV5-1 and TRBJ1-4, reads KAGVTQTPRYLIKTRGQQVTLSCSPISGHRSVSWYQQTPGQGLQFLFEYFSETQRNKGNFPGRFSGRQFSNSRSEMNVSTLELGDSALYLCASSPLSVAENEKLFFGSGTQLSVL.

The chain recombines TRBV7-2 with TRBJ1-2; maybe TRBD1 (6 bases). Trimming took 7 bases from V and 3 from J, leaving 15 bases between them. The CDR3 has 14 residues. Germline CDR1 and CDR2: SGHTA and FQGNSA. The CDR3 sequence: CASKKGGGDYGYTF. Here the CDR3 DNA reads TGTGCCAGCAAAAAAGGGGGGGGCGACTATGGCTACACCTTC.

This sequence joins TRBV28 and TRBJ2-5, with 9 nucleotides matching TRBD2. This CDR3 comprises 13 residues. The V gene's germline CDR1 is MDHEN and CDR2 SYDVKM. Trimming removed 5 bases from V and 6 bases from J; junction bases left unmatched: 4. CDR3 amino acids: CASSGGGAKTQYF. CDR3 DNA: TGTGCCAGCAGTGGCGGGGGGGCAAAGACCCAGTACTTC.

The rearrangement joins TRBV6-1 to TRBJ2-7; D gene ambiguous. This CDR3 is 15 amino acids long. Germline V lookup: CDR1 MNHNS, CDR2 SASEGT. Trimming left V 9 bases short and J 4 bases short, with 22 bases between. The CDR3 DNA reads as TGTGCCAGTTTTTTCAAGCAGAAGGCGGCATACGAGCAGTACTTC. It encodes CASFFKQKAAYEQYF.

The V call is TRBV19, the J call TRBJ2-5; 7 bases fit TRBD1. The trim removed 4 bases at V and 5 bases at J, leaving 7 bases unmatched. CDR1 is LNHDA, CDR2 SQIVND, per germline (reference sequence). This CDR3 is 14 amino acids long. This CDR3 reads CASSTGQSRETQYF. CDR3 bases: TGTGCCAGTAGTACGGGACAGTCGCGGGAGACCCAGTACTTC. Together with reference TRBV19 and TRBJ2-5, the CDR3 gives the full variable domain: DGGITQSPKYLFRKEGQNVTLSCEQNLNHDAMYWYRQDPGQGLRLIYYSQIVNDFQKGDIAEGYSVSREKKESFPLTVTSAQKNPTAFYLCASSTGQSRETQYFGPGTRLLVL.

This rearrangement joins TRBV5-1 to TRBJ2-7, with 11 bases that match TRBD2. The CDR3 sequence is 15 residues long. From germline, CDR1 is SGHRS and CDR2 YFSETQ. J was trimmed by 5 bases and V by 7 bases; bases with no gene match: 11. CDR3 nucleotides: TGCGCCAGCCGGTTAACTAGCGGGAGTTGGGACGAGCAGTACTTC. This translates into CASRLTSGSWDEQYF.

The chain's CDR3 is CASSSMSGVTDTQYF. The CDR3 region has the DNA TGTGCCAGCAGCAGCATGTCGGGGGTTACAGATACGCAGTATTTT. The chain has TRBV7-9 and TRBJ2-3, with a tentative D call TRBD2 (6 bases). Per germline, CDR1 SEHNR and CDR2 FQNEAQ (reference sequence). This CDR3 region has 15 residues. Trimming stripped 5 bases from V and 3 bases from J, with 15 bases between.